A selection of T cell receptor beta chains follows, all from one sample in a study of beta chain features in type 1 diabetes. Method: immunoSEQ multiplex PCR; TCRdb's copy keeps in-frame clones and lacks some. Among roughly 380,000 clones listed, around a fifth were seen once. Sequencing was carried out using naive CD4+ T cells from blood. These receptors originate from a woman aged 18-35 years in good health. Each CDR3 is given with its conserved first and last residue. D genes are given only for firm matches. Clone size appears in some rows only: once, few, many, or a class for an expanded clone.

d_call clone_size j_call v_call cdr3_aa cdr3_nt
- - TRBJ2-5 TRBV14 CASSPRASQETQYF TGTGCCAGCAGCCCGCGGGCCTCCCAAGAGACCCAGTACTTC
- - TRBJ2-4 TRBV9 CASSVEARAFDDSSKNIQYF TGTGCCAGCAGCGTAGAGGCCAGGGCTTTTGATGATTCGAGCAAAAACATTCAGTACTTC
TRBD1 few TRBJ1-1 TRBV2 CASRTGANTEAFF TGTGCCAGCCGGACAGGGGCTAACACTGAAGCTTTCTTT
- - TRBJ2-7 TRBV2 CASSELGYEQYF TGTGCCAGCAGTGAACTCGGCTACGAGCAGTACTTC
TRBD1 - TRBJ2-1 TRBV18 CASSEDRPRNEQFF TGTGCCAGCTCCGAGGACAGGCCCCGCAATGAGCAGTTCTTC
TRBD2 - TRBJ2-3 TRBV9 CASSVETSGFTDTQYF TGTGCCAGCAGCGTAGAGACTAGCGGGTTCACAGATACGCAGTATTTT
- - TRBJ2-5 TRBV9 CASSVVGGDTQETQYF TGTGCCAGCAGCGTAGTGGGGGGGGACACCCAAGAGACCCAGTACTTC
TRBD1 - TRBJ1-1 TRBV23-1 CASLPHRTGLMNTEAFF TGCGCCAGCTTACCCCACCGGACAGGGTTGATGAACACTGAAGCTTTCTTT
TRBD2 - TRBJ2-3 TRBV30 CASGLAGGDTQYF TGTGCCTCGGGACTAGCGGGAGGAGATACGCAGTATTTT
- - TRBJ2-1 TRBV7-3 CASSLGQDNEQFF TGTGCCAGCAGCTTAGGGCAAGACAATGAGCAGTTCTTC
- - TRBJ1-5 TRBV14 CASSQGASQPQHF TGTGCCAGCAGCCAGGGGGCCAGTCAGCCCCAGCATTTT
- few TRBJ2-5 TRBV6-1 CASSLRRGRETQYF TGTGCCAGCAGTCTTCGACGGGGAAGGGAGACCCAGTACTTC
TRBD1 - TRBJ2-6 TRBV19 CASSPGQGPLLFYSGANVLTF TGTGCCAGTAGTCCAGGACAGGGGCCCCTTCTTTTTTACTCTGGGGCCAACGTCCTGACTTTC
TRBD2 - TRBJ2-4 TRBV4-1 CASSPGRAILLQNIQYF TGCGCCAGCAGCCCCGGGAGGGCCATTTTACTGCAAAACATTCAGTACTTC
- - TRBJ2-1 TRBV25-1 CASMGQGKGNEQFF TGTGCCAGCATGGGGCAGGGGAAGGGCAATGAGCAGTTCTTC
TRBD1 - TRBJ2-7 TRBV19 CASRLGQGSYEQYF TGTGCCAGTAGGTTGGGACAGGGTTCCTACGAGCAGTACTTC
TRBD1 - TRBJ2-5 TRBV11-2 CASREVSGQGFGETQYF TGTGCCAGCAGGGAGGTCTCGGGACAGGGTTTCGGGGAGACCCAGTACTTC
- - TRBJ2-2 TRBV30 CGGQANTGELFF TGTGGGGGCCAGGCCAACACCGGGGAGCTGTTTTTT
- few TRBJ2-3 TRBV6-5 CASKGPATDTQYF TGTGCCAGCAAGGGGCCCGCGACAGATACGCAGTATTTT
- - TRBJ2-1 TRBV7-2 CASSLSLQQFF TGTGCCAGCAGCTTATCTCTACAGCAGTTCTTC
TRBD1 - TRBJ1-2 TRBV7-9 CASSLAGQGPNYGYTF TGTGCCAGCAGCTTAGCGGGACAGGGTCCTAACTATGGCTACACCTTC
- once TRBJ1-2 TRBV6-5 CASSPEGSLDYGYTF TGTGCCAGCAGTCCCGAGGGCTCCCTCGACTATGGCTACACCTTC
- - TRBJ1-2 TRBV12-5 CATGRTPEDYGYTF TGTGCTACCGGAAGGACCCCGGAGGACTATGGCTACACCTTC
TRBD2 - TRBJ2-4 TRBV6-6 CASSGGTKNIQYF TGTGCCAGTAGCGGGGGAACCAAAAACATTCAGTACTTC
TRBD1 few TRBJ1-1 TRBV29-1 CSVHRQGRTEAFF TGCAGCGTCCATCGACAGGGCCGGACTGAAGCTTTCTTT
TRBD2 - TRBJ2-1 TRBV7-9 CASSSTGGAGEQFF TGTGCCAGCAGCTCGACGGGGGGAGCAGGGGAGCAGTTCTTC
- - TRBJ1-2 TRBV5-1 CASSLGQFYGYTF TGCGCCAGCAGCTTGGGGCAGTTCTATGGCTACACCTTC
- - TRBJ1-1 TRBV5-1 CASSLSEGGTEAFF TGCGCCAGCAGCCTGAGTGAGGGTGGAACTGAAGCTTTCTTT
TRBD1 - TRBJ2-7 TRBV27 CASSSLGTGRYEQYF TGTGCCAGCAGTTCCCTCGGGACAGGGCGGTACGAGCAGTACTTC
TRBD1 - TRBJ1-6 TRBV2 CASSDRTGGKNSPLHF TGTGCCAGCAGTGACCGGACAGGGGGCAAGAATTCACCCCTCCACTTT
- few TRBJ1-2 TRBV2 CASSSHSYGYTF TGTGCCAGCAGTTCCCACAGCTATGGCTACACCTTC
TRBD1 - TRBJ2-5 TRBV18 CASSPPGTGRETQYF TGTGCCAGCTCGCCCCCCGGGACAGGGAGAGAGACCCAGTACTTC
- few TRBJ2-7 TRBV7-9 CASSSKDSERYF TGTGCCAGCAGCTCCAAAGACAGCGAGAGGTACTTC
- - TRBJ2-1 TRBV25-1 CASSGIGGGVTEQFF TGTGCCAGCTCGGGAATAGGTGGCGGGGTCACTGAGCAGTTCTTC
- - TRBJ2-7 TRBV7-9 CASSLGGLPSYEQYF TGTGCCAGCAGCTTAGGGGGGCTCCCCTCCTACGAGCAGTACTTC